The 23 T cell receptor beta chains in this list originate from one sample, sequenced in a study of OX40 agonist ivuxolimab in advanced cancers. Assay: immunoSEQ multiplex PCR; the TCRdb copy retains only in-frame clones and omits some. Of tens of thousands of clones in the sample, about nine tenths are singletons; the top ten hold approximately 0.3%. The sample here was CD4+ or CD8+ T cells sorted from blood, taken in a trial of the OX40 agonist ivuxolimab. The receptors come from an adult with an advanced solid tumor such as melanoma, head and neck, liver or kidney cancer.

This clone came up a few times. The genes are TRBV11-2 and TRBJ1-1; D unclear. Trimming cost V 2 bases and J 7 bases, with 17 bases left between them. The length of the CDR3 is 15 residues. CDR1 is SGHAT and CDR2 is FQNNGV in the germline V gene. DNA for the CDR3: TGTGCCAGCAGCTTAAGAGGCAGTCTTAAGGGTGAAGCTTTCTTT. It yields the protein CASSLRGSLKGEAFF.

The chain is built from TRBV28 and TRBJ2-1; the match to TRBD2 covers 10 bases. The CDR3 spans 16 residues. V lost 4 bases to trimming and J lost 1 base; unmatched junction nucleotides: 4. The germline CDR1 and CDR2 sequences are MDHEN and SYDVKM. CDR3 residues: CASSSRTSGSYNEQFF. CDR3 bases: TGTGCCAGCAGTTCCCGGACTAGCGGATCCTACAATGAGCAGTTCTTC.

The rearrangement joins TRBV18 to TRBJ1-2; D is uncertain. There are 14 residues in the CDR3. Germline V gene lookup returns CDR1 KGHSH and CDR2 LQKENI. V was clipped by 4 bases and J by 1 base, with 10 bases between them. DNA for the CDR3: TGTGCCAGCTCACAGTCGGATGATAACTATGGCTACACCTTC. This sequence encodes CASSQSDDNYGYTF. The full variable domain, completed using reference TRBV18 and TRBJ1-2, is NAGVMQNPRHLVRRRGQEARLRCSPMKGHSHVYWYRQLPEEGLKFMVYLQKENIIDESGMPKERFSAEFPKEGPSILRIQQVVRGDSAAYFCASSQSDDNYGYTFGSGTRLTVV.

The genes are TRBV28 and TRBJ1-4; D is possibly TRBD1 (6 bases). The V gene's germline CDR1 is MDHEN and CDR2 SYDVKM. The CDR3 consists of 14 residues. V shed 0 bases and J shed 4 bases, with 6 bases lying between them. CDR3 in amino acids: CASSLWDSNEKLFF. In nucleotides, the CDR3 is TGTGCCAGCAGTTTATGGGACAGTAATGAAAAACTGTTTTTT.

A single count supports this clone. Written as DNA, the CDR3 is TGTGCCAGCAGCTTAAGGGACACCGGGGAGCTGTTTTTT. Protein: CASSLRDTGELFF. The chain joins TRBV7-8 to TRBJ2-2, with D unresolved. The CDR3 length is 13 residues. V gave up 2 bases and J gave up 3 bases, with 4 bases separating them. Germline V CDR1 and CDR2: SGHVS, FQNEAQ.

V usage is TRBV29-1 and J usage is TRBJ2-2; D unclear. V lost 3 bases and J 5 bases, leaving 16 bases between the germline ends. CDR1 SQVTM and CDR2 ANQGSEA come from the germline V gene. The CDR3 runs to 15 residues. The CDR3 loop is CSVDSIGLRTGELFF. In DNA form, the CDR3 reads TGCAGCGTTGATAGTATAGGGTTGAGAACCGGGGAGCTGTTTTTT.

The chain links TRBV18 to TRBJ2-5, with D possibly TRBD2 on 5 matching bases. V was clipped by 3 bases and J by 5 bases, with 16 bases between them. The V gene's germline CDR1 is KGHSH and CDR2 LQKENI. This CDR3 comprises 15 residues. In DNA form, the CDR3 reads TGTGCCAGCTCACCCTCGGCCCTCTCGGGGGAGACCCAGTACTTC. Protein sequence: CASSPSALSGETQYF. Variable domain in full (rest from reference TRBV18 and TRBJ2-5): NAGVMQNPRHLVRRRGQEARLRCSPMKGHSHVYWYRQLPEEGLKFMVYLQKENIIDESGMPKERFSAEFPKEGPSILRIQQVVRGDSAAYFCASSPSALSGETQYFGPGTRLLVL.

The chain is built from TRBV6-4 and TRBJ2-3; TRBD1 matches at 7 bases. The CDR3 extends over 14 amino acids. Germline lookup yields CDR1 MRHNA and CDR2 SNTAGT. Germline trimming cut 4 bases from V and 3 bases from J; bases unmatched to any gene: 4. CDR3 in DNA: TGTGCCAGCAGTGGACAGGGTAGTACAGATACGCAGTATTTT. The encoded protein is CASSGQGSTDTQYF.

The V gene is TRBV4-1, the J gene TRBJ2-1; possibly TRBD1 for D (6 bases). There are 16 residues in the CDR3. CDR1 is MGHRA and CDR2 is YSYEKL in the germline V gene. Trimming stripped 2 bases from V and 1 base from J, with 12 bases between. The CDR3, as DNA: TGCGCCAGCAGCCAAACAAAGGGGGTTTCCTACAATGAGCAGTTCTTC. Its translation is CASSQTKGVSYNEQFF.

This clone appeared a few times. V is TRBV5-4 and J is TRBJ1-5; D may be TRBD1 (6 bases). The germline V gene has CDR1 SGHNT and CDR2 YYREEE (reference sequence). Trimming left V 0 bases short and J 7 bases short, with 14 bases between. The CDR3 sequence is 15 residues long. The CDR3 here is CASSLGGGVSQPQHF. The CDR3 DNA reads TGTGCCAGCAGCTTGGGGGGGGGCGTTTCCCAGCCCCAGCATTTT.

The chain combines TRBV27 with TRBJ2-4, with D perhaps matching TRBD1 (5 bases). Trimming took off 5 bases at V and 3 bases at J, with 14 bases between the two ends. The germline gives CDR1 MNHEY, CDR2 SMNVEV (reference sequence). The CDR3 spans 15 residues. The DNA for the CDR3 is TGTGCCAGCAGTCCAAGGGGTTACGTCAAAAACATTCAGTACTTC. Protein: CASSPRGYVKNIQYF.

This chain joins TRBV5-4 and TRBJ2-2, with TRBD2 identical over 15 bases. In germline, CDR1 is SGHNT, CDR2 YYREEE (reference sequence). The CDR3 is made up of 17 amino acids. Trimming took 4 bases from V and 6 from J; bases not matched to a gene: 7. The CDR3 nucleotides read TGTGCCAGCAGCCGTGGACTAGCGGGGGGGCCCCCCGGGGAGCTGTTTTTT. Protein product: CASSRGLAGGPPGELFF.

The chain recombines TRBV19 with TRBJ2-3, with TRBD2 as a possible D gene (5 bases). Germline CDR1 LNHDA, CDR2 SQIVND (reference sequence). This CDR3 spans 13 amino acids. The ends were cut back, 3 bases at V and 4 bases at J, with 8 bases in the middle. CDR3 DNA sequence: TGTGCCAGTAGTATCGGGGTCCCAGATACGCAGTATTTT. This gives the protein CASSIGVPDTQYF.

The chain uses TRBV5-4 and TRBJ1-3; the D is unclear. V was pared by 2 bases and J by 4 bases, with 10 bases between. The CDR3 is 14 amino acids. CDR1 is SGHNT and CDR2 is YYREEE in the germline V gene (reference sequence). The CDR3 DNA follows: TGTGCCAGCAGCTTCTCCGAATTGGGAAACACCATATATTTT. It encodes CASSFSELGNTIYF.

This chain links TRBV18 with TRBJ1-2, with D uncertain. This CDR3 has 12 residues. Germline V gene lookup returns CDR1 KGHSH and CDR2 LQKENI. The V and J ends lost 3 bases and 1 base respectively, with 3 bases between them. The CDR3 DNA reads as TGTGCCAGCTCACCGAATAACTATGGCTACACCTTC. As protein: CASSPNNYGYTF.

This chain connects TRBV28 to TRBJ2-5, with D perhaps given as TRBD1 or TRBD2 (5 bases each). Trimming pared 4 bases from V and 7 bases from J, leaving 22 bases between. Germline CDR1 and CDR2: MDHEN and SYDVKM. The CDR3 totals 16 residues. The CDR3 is CASSSAGTQLEGTQYF. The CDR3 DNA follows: TGTGCCAGCAGTTCCGCCGGGACCCAATTAGAAGGGACCCAGTACTTC.

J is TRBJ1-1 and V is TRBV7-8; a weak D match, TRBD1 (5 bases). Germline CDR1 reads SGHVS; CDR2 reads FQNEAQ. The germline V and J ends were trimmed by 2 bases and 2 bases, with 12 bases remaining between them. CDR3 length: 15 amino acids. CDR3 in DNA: TGTGCCAGCAGCTTATATACAGGACCCAACACTGAAGCTTTCTTT. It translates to CASSLYTGPNTEAFF.

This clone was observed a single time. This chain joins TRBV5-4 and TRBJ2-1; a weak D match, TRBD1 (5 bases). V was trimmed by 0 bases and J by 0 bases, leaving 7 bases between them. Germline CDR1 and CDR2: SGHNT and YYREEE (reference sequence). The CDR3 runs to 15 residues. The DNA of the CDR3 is TGTGCCAGCAGCTTGGGACAGAGCTCCTACAATGAGCAGTTCTTC. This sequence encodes CASSLGQSSYNEQFF.

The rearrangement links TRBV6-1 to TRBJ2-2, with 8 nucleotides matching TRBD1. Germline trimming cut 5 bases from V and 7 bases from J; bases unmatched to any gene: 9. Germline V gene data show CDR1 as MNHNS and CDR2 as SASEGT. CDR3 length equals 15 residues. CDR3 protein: CASSIQTGAGGELFF. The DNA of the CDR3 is TGTGCCAGCAGTATCCAGACAGGGGCGGGCGGGGAGCTGTTTTTT.

This chain's CDR3 is CATRHAGETQYF. The CDR3 bases are TGTGCCACCAGGCACGCTGGGGAGACCCAGTACTTC. V is TRBV7-8 and J is TRBJ2-5; D remains unclear. The V gene's germline CDR1 is SGHVS and CDR2 FQNEAQ. The CDR3 is made up of 12 amino acids. Trimming removed 10 bases from V and 5 bases from J, with 14 bases in between.

In nucleotides, the CDR3 is TGTGCCATCAGTGAGGGACCGAACACCGGGGAGCTGTTTTTT. Amino acid sequence: CAISEGPNTGELFF. V is TRBV10-3 and J is TRBJ2-2; no firm D call. The CDR3 has 14 amino acids. Trimming stripped 2 bases from V and 0 bases from J, with 4 bases between. Germline V CDR1 and CDR2: ENHRY, SYGVKD.

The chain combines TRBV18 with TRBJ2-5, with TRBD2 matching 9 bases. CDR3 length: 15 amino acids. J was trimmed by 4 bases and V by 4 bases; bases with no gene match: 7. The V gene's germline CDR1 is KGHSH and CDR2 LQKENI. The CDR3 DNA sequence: TGTGCCAGCTCACTTGAAGCGGGAGGAGGAGAGACCCAGTACTTC. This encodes CASSLEAGGGETQYF.

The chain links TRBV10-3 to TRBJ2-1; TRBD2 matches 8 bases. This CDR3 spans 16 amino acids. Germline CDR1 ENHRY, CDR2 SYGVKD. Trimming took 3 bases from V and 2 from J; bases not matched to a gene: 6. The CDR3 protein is CAISDHNGGAYNEQFF. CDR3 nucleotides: TGTGCCATCAGTGACCACAACGGGGGGGCCTACAATGAGCAGTTCTTC.